This passage covers 16 T cell receptor beta chains from one sample sequenced in a study of blood T cell repertoires in COVID-19. The assay was immunoSEQ multiplex PCR, and TCRdb's table has in-frame clones only and misses some. The sample lists about 400,000 clones, around nine tenths occurring once. Sequenced: PBMCs or T cells enriched from blood (not recorded which). The source of these receptors is a woman aged 45-59 years who had recovered from COVID-19.

This chain joins TRBV18 and TRBJ2-7; 10 nucleotides agree with TRBD2. The CDR3 extends over 15 amino acids. V lost 3 bases, J lost 2 bases, and 4 bases stayed unmatched. Germline loops: CDR1 KGHSH, CDR2 LQKENI. The CDR3: CASSPTSGETYEQYF. CDR3 coding DNA: TGTGCCAGCTCACCTACTAGCGGGGAAACCTACGAGCAGTACTTC.

The V gene is TRBV21-1, the J gene TRBJ2-5; no DNA check was done on the table's D call, TRBD1. TRBV21-1 is noted as a pseudogene. The CDR3 is made up of 17 amino acids. The CDR3 nucleotides read TGTGCCAGCAGCAGTCTCGCCGGGACAGGGATTTGGGAGACCCAGTACTTC. Protein sequence: CASSSLAGTGIWETQYF.

The chain employs TRBV6-5 and TRBJ1-6; 7 bases are a match to TRBD1. V shed 2 bases and J 6 bases; nucleotides not matched to a gene: 1. This CDR3 region has 14 residues. From germline, CDR1 is MNHEY and CDR2 SVGAGI. For the CDR3, the DNA is TGTGCCAGCAGTTACAACAGGGGTAATTCACCCCTCCACTTT. Amino acids: CASSYNRGNSPLHF.

As regards this clone: A single base separates this from a much larger clone, so it may be a read error. The same CDR3 arises from other DNA sequences in this sample as well. The genes are TRBV5-1 and TRBJ2-3; D gene uncertain. Germline V gene data show CDR1 as SGHRS and CDR2 as YFSETQ. This CDR3 has 12 residues. Trimming cost V 1 base and J 4 bases, with 4 bases left between them. The CDR3: CASSLPSDTQYF. The CDR3 nucleotides read TGCGCCAGCAGCTTGCCCTCAGATACGCAGTATTTT.

The V gene is TRBV4-1, the J gene TRBJ2-3; TRBD2 matches 9 bases. CDR1 and CDR2 (germline): MGHRA, YSYEKL. V dropped 5 bases and J dropped 0; count of bases not matched to a gene: 12. This CDR3 comprises 18 residues. The CDR3 sequence: CASSTHPRTSESTDTQYF. DNA of the CDR3: TGCGCCAGCAGCACCCACCCTCGGACTAGCGAGAGCACAGATACGCAGTATTTT.

The chain has TRBV19 and TRBJ1-1; no reliable D call. The V end lost 4 bases, the J end lost 0 bases, and 6 bases lay between the germline ends. Germline V lookup: CDR1 LNHDA, CDR2 SQIVND (reference sequence). This CDR3 is built from 13 residues. The CDR3 DNA reads as TGTGCCAGTAGTAACAGAATGAACACTGAAGCTTTCTTT. This gives the protein CASSNRMNTEAFF.

V gene TRBV6-2 or TRBV6-3 combines with J gene TRBJ2-5; TRBD1 agrees at 7 bases. The CDR3 contains 14 residues. The ends lost 2 bases at V and 7 bases at J; junction bases unmatched: 7. Germline V gene sequence: CDR1 MNHEY, CDR2 SVGEGT. CDR3 protein: CASSYGTEAGTQYF. In DNA, the CDR3 is TGTGCCAGCAGTTACGGGACAGAGGCTGGGACCCAGTACTTC.

The chain uses TRBV6-5 and TRBJ2-3, with D tentatively TRBD2 (5 bases). V was shortened by 0 bases and J by 1 base, with 5 bases between the two germline ends. The CDR3 has 14 residues. Germline lookup yields CDR1 MNHEY and CDR2 SVGAGI. CDR3 region: CASSYSRGTDTQYF. The CDR3 region has the DNA TGTGCCAGCAGTTACTCGAGGGGCACAGATACGCAGTATTTT.

The V and J genes are TRBV3-1 (or the pseudogene TRBV3-2) and TRBJ2-2; 11 nucleotides align to TRBD2. The germline CDR1 and CDR2 sequences are LGHDT and YNNKEL (reference sequence). The CDR3 spans 16 residues. V dropped 4 bases and J dropped 7; count of bases not matched to a gene: 8. DNA of the CDR3: TGTGCCAGCAGCCCGCATAGCGGGGGGGCCTTCGGGGAGCTGTTTTTT. Its protein is CASSPHSGGAFGELFF.

The J gene is TRBJ1-3, the V gene TRBV19, with 10 nucleotides matching TRBD1. V lost 5 bases and J lost 3; bases outside the gene matches: 10. The CDR3 covers 17 residues. Germline lookup yields CDR1 LNHDA and CDR2 SQIVND (reference sequence). CDR3 nucleotide sequence: TGTGCCAGTAGTGGATCCCGACAGGGGGCGGGTGGAAACACCATATATTTT. Its translation is CASSGSRQGAGGNTIYF.

The rearrangement uses TRBV12-3 or TRBV12-4 and TRBJ2-7; D unclear. The CDR3 is made up of 13 amino acids. V was cut by 3 bases and J by 3 bases, with 9 bases left in between. CDR3: CASSFLRDYEQYF. The CDR3 bases are TGTGCCAGCAGTTTTCTGAGAGACTACGAGCAGTACTTC.

The CDR3 is CASSLGENTEAFF. The CDR3 DNA sequence: TGTGCCAGCAGCTTAGGCGAGAACACTGAAGCTTTCTTT. The rearrangement links TRBV11-3 to TRBJ1-1; D not resolved. This CDR3 region has 13 residues. CDR1 is SGHNT and CDR2 is YENEEA in the germline V gene. V dropped 1 base and J dropped 1 base, with 4 bases sitting between them.

The chain links TRBV18 to TRBJ1-6; 9 nucleotides align to TRBD1. Germline values: CDR1 KGHSH, CDR2 LQKENI. This CDR3 is 16 amino acids long. Trimming cost V 6 bases and J 6 bases; bases outside gene matches: 9. The CDR3 DNA reads TGTGCCAGCTCGGAACAGGGGGCGCGGGGTAATTCACCCCTCCACTTT. It encodes CASSEQGARGNSPLHF.

The chain joins TRBV23-1 to TRBJ1-2, with unresolved D. TRBV23-1 is classed as an ORF, of uncertain function. V lost 6 bases, J lost 1 base, and 18 bases lay in between. The CDR3 totals 16 residues. CDR3 sequence: CASSRNPRISNYGYTF. For the CDR3, the DNA is TGCGCCAGCAGCCGCAATCCCAGGATTAGTAACTATGGCTACACCTTC.

V usage is TRBV2 and J usage is TRBJ1-4; tentative D call: TRBD1 (6 bases). Germline CDR1 reads SNHLY; CDR2 reads FYNNEI. V lost 5 bases and J 7 bases, leaving 14 bases between the germline ends. This CDR3 comprises 14 residues. The CDR3 loop reads CASSFPGAAEKLFF. For the CDR3, the DNA is TGTGCCAGCAGTTTTCCAGGGGCGGCTGAAAAACTGTTTTTT. Full variable domain (remainder filled in from reference TRBV2 and TRBJ1-4): EPEVTQTPSHQVTQMGQEVILRCVPISNHLYFYWYRQILGQKVEFLVSFYNNEISEKSEIFDDQFSVERPDGSNFTLKIRSTKLEDSAMYFCASSFPGAAEKLFFGSGTQLSVL.

The V gene is TRBV27, the J gene TRBJ2-3; TRBD2 aligns across 10 bases. The germline V gene has CDR1 MNHEY and CDR2 SMNVEV (reference sequence). This CDR3 region has 14 residues. Trimming removed 8 bases from V and 4 bases from J; junction bases left unmatched: 6. CDR3 residues: CASSGTSVPDTQYF. CDR3 sequence (DNA): TGTGCCAGCTCCGGGACTAGCGTCCCAGATACGCAGTATTTT.